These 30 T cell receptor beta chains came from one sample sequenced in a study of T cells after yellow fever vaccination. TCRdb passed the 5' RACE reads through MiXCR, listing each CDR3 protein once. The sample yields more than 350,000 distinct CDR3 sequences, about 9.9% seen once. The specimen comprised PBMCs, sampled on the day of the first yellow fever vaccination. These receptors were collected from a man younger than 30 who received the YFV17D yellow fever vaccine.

CDR3 nucleotides: TGCGCCAGCAGCCAAGGCAGGGGAAACACTGAAGCTTTCTTT. As protein: CASSQGRGNTEAFF. J is TRBJ1-1 and V is TRBV4-1; D perhaps matches TRBD1 (6 bases). CDR1 and CDR2 (germline): MGHRA, YSYEKL. V lost 1 base and J lost 2, with 8 bases in between. This CDR3 is 14 amino acids long.

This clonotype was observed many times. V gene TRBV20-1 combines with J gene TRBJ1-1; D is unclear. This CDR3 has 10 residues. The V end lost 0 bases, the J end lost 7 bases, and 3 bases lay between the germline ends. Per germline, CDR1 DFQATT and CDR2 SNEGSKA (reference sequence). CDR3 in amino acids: CSARDNEAFF. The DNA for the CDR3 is TGCAGTGCTAGAGACAATGAAGCTTTCTTT.

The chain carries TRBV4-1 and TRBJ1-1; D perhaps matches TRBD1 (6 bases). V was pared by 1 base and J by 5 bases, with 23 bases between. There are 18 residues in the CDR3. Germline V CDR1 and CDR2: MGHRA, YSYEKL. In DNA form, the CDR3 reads TGCGCCAGCAGCCAAGCTCATCCGGGACAACCTAAGAGGACTGAAGCTTTCTTT. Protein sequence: CASSQAHPGQPKRTEAFF.

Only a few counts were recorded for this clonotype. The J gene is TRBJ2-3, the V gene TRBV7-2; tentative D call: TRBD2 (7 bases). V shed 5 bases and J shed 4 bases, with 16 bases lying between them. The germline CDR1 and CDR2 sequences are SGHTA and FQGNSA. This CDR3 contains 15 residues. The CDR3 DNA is TGTGCCAGCAGCCCAGCGGGGAGGGGGGCAGATACGCAGTATTTT. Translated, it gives CASSPAGRGADTQYF.

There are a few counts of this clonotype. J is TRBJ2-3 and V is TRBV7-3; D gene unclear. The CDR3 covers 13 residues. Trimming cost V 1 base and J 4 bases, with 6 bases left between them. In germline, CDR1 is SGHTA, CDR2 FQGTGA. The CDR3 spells CASSLNEADTQYF. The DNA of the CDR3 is TGTGCCAGCAGCTTAAACGAGGCAGATACGCAGTATTTT.

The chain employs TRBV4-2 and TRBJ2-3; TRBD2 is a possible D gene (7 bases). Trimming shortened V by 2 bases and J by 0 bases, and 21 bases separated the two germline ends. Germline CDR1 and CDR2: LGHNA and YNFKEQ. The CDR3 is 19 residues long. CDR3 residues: CASSQKGGGGEASTDTQYF. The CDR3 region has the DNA TGTGCCAGCAGCCAAAAGGGGGGGGGTGGCGAGGCTAGCACAGATACGCAGTATTTT.

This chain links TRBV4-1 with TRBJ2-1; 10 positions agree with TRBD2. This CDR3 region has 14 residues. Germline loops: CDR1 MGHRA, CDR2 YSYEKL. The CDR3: CATRGLADYNEQFF. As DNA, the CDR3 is TGCGCAACGCGCGGACTAGCGGACTACAATGAGCAGTTCTTC.

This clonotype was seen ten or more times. The CDR3 here is CASSLAPSGGVEQFF. CDR3 sequence (DNA): TGCGCCAGCAGCTTGGCCCCCTCAGGGGGCGTAGAGCAGTTCTTC. V and J are TRBV5-1 and TRBJ2-1, with TRBD1 matching 8 bases. Germline CDR1 SGHRS, CDR2 YFSETQ. This CDR3 has 15 amino acids. The ends lost 0 bases at V and 10 bases at J; junction bases unmatched: 9.

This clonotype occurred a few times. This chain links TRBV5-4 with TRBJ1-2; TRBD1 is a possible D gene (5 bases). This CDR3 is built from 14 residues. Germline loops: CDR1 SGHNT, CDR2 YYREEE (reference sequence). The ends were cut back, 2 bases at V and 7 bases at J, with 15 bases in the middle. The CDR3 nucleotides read TGTGCCAGCAGCTTTGACAGCACCCCGGGTGGCTACACCTTC. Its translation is CASSFDSTPGGYTF.

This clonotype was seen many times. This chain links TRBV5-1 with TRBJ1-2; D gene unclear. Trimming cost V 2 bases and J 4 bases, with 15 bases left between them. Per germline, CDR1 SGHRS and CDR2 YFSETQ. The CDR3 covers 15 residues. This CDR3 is CASSFLGGYGYGYTF. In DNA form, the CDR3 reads TGCGCCAGCAGCTTCTTAGGCGGCTATGGCTATGGCTACACCTTC.

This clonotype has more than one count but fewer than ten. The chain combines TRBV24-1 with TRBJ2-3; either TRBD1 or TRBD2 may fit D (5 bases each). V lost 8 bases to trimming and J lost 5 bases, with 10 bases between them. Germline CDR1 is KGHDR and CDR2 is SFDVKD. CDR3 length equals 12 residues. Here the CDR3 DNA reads TGTGCCACCAAGCTGGGGGAAGATACGCAGTATTTT. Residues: CATKLGEDTQYF.

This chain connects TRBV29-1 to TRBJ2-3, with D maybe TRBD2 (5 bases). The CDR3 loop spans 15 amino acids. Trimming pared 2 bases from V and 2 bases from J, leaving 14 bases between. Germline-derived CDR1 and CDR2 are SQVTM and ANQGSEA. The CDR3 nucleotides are TGCAGCGTTGAACGGCAGGCTAGCTTCACAGATACGCAGTATTTT. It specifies CSVERQASFTDTQYF.

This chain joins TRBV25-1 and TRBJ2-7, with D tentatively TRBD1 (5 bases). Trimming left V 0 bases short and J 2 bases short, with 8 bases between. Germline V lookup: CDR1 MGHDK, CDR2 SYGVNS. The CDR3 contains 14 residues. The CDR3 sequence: CASSEYKGAYEQYF. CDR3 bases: TGTGCCAGCAGTGAATACAAAGGGGCCTACGAGCAGTACTTC.

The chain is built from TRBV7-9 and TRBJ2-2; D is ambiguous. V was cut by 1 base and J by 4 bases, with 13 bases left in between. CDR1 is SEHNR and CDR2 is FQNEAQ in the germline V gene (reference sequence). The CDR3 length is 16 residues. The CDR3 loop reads CASSLGPHEPTGELFF. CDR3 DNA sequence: TGTGCCAGCAGCTTAGGGCCCCACGAACCCACCGGGGAGCTGTTTTTT.

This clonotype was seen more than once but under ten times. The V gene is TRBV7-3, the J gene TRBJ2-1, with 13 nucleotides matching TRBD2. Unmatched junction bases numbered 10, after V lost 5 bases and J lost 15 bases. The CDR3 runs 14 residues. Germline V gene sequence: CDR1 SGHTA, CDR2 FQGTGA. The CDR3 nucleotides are TGTGCCAGCAGCCCCTTTACTAGCGGGGGGGCCTTGTTCTTC. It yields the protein CASSPFTSGGALFF.

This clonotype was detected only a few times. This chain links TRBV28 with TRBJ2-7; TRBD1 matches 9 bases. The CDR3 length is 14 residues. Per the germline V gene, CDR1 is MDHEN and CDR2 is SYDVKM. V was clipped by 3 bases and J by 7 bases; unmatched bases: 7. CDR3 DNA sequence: TGTGCCAGCAGTTTGGGACACAGGGGGCGAGAGCAGTACGTC. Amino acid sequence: CASSLGHRGREQYV.

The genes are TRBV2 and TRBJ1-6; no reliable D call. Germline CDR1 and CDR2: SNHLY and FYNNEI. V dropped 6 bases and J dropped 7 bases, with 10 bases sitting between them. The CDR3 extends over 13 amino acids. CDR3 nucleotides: TGTGCCAGCAGAATCGACCCGAATTCACCCCTCCACTTT. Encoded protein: CASRIDPNSPLHF.

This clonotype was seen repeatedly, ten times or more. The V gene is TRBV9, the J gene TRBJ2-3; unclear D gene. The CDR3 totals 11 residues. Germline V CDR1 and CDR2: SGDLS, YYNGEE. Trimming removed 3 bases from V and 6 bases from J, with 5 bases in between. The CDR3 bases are TGTGCCAGCAGCGGGGCGGATACGCAGTATTTT. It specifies CASSGADTQYF.

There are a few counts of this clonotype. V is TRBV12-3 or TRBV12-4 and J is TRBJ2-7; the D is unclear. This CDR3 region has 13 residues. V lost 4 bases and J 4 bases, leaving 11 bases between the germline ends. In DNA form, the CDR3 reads TGTGCCAGCAGTTCTCAGTGGGGATACGAGCAGTACTTC. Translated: CASSSQWGYEQYF.

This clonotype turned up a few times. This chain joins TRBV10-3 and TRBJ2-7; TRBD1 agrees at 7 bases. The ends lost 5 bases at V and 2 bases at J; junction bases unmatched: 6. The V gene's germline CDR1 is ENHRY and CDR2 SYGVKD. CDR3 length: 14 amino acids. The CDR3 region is CAISHDRVPYEQYV. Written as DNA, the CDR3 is TGTGCCATCAGTCATGACAGGGTTCCCTACGAGCAGTACGTC.

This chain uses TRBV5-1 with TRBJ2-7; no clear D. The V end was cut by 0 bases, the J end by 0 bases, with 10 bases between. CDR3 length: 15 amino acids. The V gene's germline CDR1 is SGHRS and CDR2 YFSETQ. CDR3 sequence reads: CASSLASGNSYEQYF. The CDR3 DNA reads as TGCGCCAGCAGCTTGGCCTCGGGCAACTCCTACGAGCAGTACTTC.

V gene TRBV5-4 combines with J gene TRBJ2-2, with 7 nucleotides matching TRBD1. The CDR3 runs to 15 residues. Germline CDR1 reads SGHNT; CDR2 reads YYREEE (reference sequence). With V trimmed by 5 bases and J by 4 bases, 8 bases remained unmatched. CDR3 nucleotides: TGTGCCAGCAGTTTTATAGGACAGGCCACCGGGGAGCTGTTTTTT. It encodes CASSFIGQATGELFF. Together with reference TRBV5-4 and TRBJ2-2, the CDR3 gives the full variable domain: ETGVTQSPTHLIKTRGQQVTLRCSSQSGHNTVSWYQQALGQGPQFIFQYYREEENGRGNFPPRFSGLQFPNYSSELNVNALELDDSALYLCASSFIGQATGELFFGEGSRLTVL.

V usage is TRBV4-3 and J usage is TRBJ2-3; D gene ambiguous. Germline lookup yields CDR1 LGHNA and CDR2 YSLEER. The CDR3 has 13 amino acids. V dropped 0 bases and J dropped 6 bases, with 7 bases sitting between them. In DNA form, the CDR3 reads TGCGCCAGCAGCCAAGAAGGCAGTGATACGCAGTATTTT. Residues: CASSQEGSDTQYF.

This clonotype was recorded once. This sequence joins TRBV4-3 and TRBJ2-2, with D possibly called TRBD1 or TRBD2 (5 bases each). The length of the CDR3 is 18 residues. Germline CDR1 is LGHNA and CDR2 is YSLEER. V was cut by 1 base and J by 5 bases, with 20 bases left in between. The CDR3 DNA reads TGCGCCAGCAGCCAAGTATGGGACGATCCGGTAGCAACCGGGGAGCTGTTTTTT. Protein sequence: CASSQVWDDPVATGELFF.

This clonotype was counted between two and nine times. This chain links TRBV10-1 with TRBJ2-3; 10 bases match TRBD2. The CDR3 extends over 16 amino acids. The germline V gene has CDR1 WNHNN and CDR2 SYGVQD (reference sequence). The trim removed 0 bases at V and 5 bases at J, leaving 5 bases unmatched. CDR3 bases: TGCGCCAGCAGTGAGTCGAGGCTAGCGGGGGTAGATACGCAGTATTTT. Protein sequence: CASSESRLAGVDTQYF.

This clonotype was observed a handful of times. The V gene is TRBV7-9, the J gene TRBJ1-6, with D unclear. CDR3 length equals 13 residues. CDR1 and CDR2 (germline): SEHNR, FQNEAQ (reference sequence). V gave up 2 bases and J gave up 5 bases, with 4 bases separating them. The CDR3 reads CASSLTHNSPLHF. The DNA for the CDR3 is TGTGCCAGCAGCTTAACCCATAATTCACCCCTCCACTTT. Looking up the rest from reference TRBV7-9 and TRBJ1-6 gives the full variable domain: DTGVSQNPRHKITKRGQNVTFRCDPISEHNRLYWYRQTLGQGPEFLTYFQNEAQLEKSRLLSDRFSAERPKGSFSTLEIQRTEQGDSAMYLCASSLTHNSPLHFGNGTRLTVT.

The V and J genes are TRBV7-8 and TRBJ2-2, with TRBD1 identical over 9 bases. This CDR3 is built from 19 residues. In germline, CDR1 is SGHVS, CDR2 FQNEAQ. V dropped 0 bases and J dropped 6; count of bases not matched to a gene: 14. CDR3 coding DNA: TGTGCCAGCAGCTTAGCGCACTTAAACAGGGGGCGAGGTTCCGGGGAGCTGTTTTTT. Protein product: CASSLAHLNRGRGSGELFF.

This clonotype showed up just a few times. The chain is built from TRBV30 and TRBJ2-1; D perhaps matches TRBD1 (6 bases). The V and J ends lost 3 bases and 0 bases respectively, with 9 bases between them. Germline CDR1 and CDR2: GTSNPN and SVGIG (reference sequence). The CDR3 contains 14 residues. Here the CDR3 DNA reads TGTGCCTGGAGAGGGGGAAGCTCCTACAATGAGCAGTTCTTC. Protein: CAWRGGSSYNEQFF.

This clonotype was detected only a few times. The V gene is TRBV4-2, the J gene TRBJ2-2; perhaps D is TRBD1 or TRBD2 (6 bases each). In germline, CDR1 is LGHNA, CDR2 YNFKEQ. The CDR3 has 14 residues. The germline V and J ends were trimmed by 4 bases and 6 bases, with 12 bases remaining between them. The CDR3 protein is CASSPGADAGELFF. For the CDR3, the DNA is TGTGCCAGCAGCCCGGGGGCCGACGCCGGGGAGCTGTTTTTT.

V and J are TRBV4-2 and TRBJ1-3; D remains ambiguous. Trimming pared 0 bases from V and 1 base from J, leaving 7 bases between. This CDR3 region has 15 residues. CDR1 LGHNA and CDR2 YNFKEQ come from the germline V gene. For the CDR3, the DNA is TGTGCCAGCAGCCAAGATCGCAAATCTGGAAACACCATATATTTT. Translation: CASSQDRKSGNTIYF.